A single sample gave rise to the 31 T cell receptor beta chains below, sequenced in a study of control samples from healthy donors and cancer patients. Clones were read by immunoSEQ multiplex PCR, and TCRdb kept only the in-frame ones, dropping some. This sample has over 60,000 clones; 70% to 90% occur once, and the top ten carry under 2.5%. The sequenced material came from PBMCs. The source of these receptors is a woman aged 55 to 70 with head and neck cancer.

The gene calls are TRBV11-3 and TRBJ2-1, with 8 bases identical to TRBD2. The ends lost 0 bases at V and 10 bases at J; junction bases unmatched: 5. This CDR3 is built from 14 residues. CDR1 and CDR2 from the germline V gene are SGHNT and YENEEA. CDR3 nucleotides: TGTGCCAGCAGCTTAGATGGGTCTAGCGGGGAGCAGTTCTTC. Translation: CASSLDGSSGEQFF.

This clone was picked up one time. The rearrangement links TRBV28 to TRBJ1-4; the D is unclear. The CDR3 totals 17 residues. In germline, CDR1 is MDHEN, CDR2 SYDVKM. The germline V and J ends were trimmed by 5 bases and 0 bases, with 16 bases remaining between them. CDR3: CASSPPIGSATNEKLFF. Written as DNA, the CDR3 is TGTGCCAGCAGTCCCCCCATCGGCAGCGCAACTAATGAAAAACTGTTTTTT.

CDR3 in DNA: TGTGCCAGCAGCCCGATAGCGGGAGCGTACGAGCAGTACTTC. Its protein is CASSPIAGAYEQYF. The chain uses TRBV7-2 and TRBJ2-7, with TRBD2 identical over 9 bases. The CDR3 is 14 residues long. Germline values: CDR1 SGHTA, CDR2 FQGNSA. The V and J ends lost 5 bases and 4 bases, in that order; junction bases with no gene match: 6.

The V call is TRBV10-2, the J call TRBJ2-1; D is ambiguous. Germline CDR1 WSHSY, CDR2 SAAADI. The CDR3 contains 15 residues. V gave up 0 bases and J gave up 7 bases, with 13 bases separating them. The DNA of the CDR3 is TGCGCCAGCAGTGAGTCAGGGCTAGGTGTAAATGAGCAGTTCTTC. As protein: CASSESGLGVNEQFF.

This chain connects TRBV7-2 to TRBJ2-2, with 12 nucleotides matching TRBD2. Germline V gene sequence: CDR1 SGHTA, CDR2 FQGNSA. The CDR3 is made up of 16 amino acids. V shed 7 bases and J 5 bases; nucleotides not matched to a gene: 8. The CDR3: CASTRTGLAGTGELFF. The CDR3 DNA is TGTGCCAGCACCCGGACAGGACTAGCGGGAACCGGGGAGCTGTTTTTT.

The chain uses TRBV9 and TRBJ2-2, with 8 bases fitting TRBD2. This CDR3 spans 18 amino acids. J was trimmed by 5 bases and V by 3 bases; bases with no gene match: 15. Germline CDR1 reads SGDLS; CDR2 reads YYNGEE. Here the CDR3 reads CASSGFSGISTITGELFF. The CDR3 region has the DNA TGTGCCAGCAGCGGCTTTAGCGGGATTAGTACTATAACCGGGGAGCTGTTTTTT.

The chain is built from TRBV3-1 (or the pseudogene TRBV3-2) and TRBJ1-6; 9 bases map to TRBD1. This CDR3 spans 16 amino acids. The V segment lost 0 bases and the J segment 7 bases; nucleotides outside the gene matches: 4. Germline V CDR1 and CDR2: LGHDT, YNNKEL (reference sequence). CDR3 DNA sequence: TGTGCCAGCAGCCAAGAGGACAGGGGTGGCAATTCACCCCTCCACTTT. Protein sequence: CASSQEDRGGNSPLHF.

V is TRBV2 and J is TRBJ2-3; possibly TRBD2 for D (5 bases). CDR3 length: 13 residues. Germline CDR1 is SNHLY and CDR2 is FYNNEI. V lost 8 bases and J 1 base, leaving 10 bases between the germline ends. The DNA of the CDR3 is TGTGCCAGCGGCCTCGGGGGCACAGATACGCAGTATTTT. Protein sequence: CASGLGGTDTQYF.

The chain uses TRBV7-2 and TRBJ2-1; 8 bases are shared with TRBD1. V shed 1 base and J 5 bases; nucleotides not matched to a gene: 1. Germline assignment: CDR1 SGHTA and CDR2 FQGNSA. The CDR3 runs 14 residues. DNA for the CDR3: TGTGCCAGCAGCTTAGTGACAGGGGACAATGAGCAGTTCTTC. It translates to CASSLVTGDNEQFF.

The chain has TRBV19 and TRBJ1-1, with TRBD1 identical over 7 bases. The V gene end was trimmed by 4 bases and the J gene end by 10 bases; junction bases not matched to a gene: 21. The CDR3 consists of 17 residues. Germline values: CDR1 LNHDA, CDR2 SQIVND (reference sequence). Written as DNA, the CDR3 is TGTGCCAGTAGTAGGCCCCCACTCGGACAGGCTCCGTGGGGAGCTTTCTTT. Amino acid sequence: CASSRPPLGQAPWGAFF.

The rearrangement uses TRBV19 and TRBJ1-2, with 8 bases identical to TRBD1. This CDR3 has 15 residues. V shed 5 bases, J shed 8 bases, and the junction held 13 bases outside the gene matches. Germline V gene sequence: CDR1 LNHDA, CDR2 SQIVND (reference sequence). As DNA, the CDR3 is TGTGCCAGTAGTGAGAACCAGGACAGGGCGTCCGGCTACACCTTC. It codes for CASSENQDRASGYTF.

V is TRBV18 and J is TRBJ2-4; 8 nucleotides agree with TRBD2. Per germline, CDR1 KGHSH and CDR2 LQKENI. V lost 1 base to trimming and J lost 0 bases; unmatched junction nucleotides: 14. This CDR3 region has 20 residues. The CDR3 sequence: CASSPLLAGLSVVAKNIQYF. CDR3 sequence (DNA): TGTGCCAGCTCACCACTCTTAGCGGGACTTTCAGTTGTAGCCAAAAACATTCAGTACTTC.

The chain recombines TRBV2 with TRBJ1-2; unclear D gene. V lost 1 base to trimming and J lost 4 bases, with 4 bases between them. The germline CDR1 and CDR2 sequences are SNHLY and FYNNEI. CDR3 length: 12 residues. CDR3 sequence: CASSEGGYGYTF. CDR3 nucleotide sequence: TGTGCCAGCAGTGAAGGAGGCTATGGCTACACCTTC.

The chain has TRBV5-4 and TRBJ2-4; TRBD1 or TRBD2 may be the D gene (6 bases each). The CDR3 has 16 amino acids. The germline V and J ends were trimmed by 0 bases and 1 base, with 11 bases remaining between them. Germline V lookup: CDR1 SGHNT, CDR2 YYREEE (reference sequence). CDR3 coding DNA: TGTGCCAGCAGCTTGGGGGGGGCTTTTGCCAAAAACATTCAGTACTTC. It yields the protein CASSLGGAFAKNIQYF.

The chain has TRBV7-2 and TRBJ2-5; tentative D call: TRBD2 (5 bases). Germline values: CDR1 SGHTA, CDR2 FQGNSA. The CDR3 is made up of 15 amino acids. The ends were cut back, 1 base at V and 2 bases at J, with 11 bases in the middle. CDR3 residues: CASSLVLARQETQYF. The CDR3 DNA reads as TGTGCCAGCAGCTTAGTTTTAGCGAGACAAGAGACCCAGTACTTC.

The chain combines TRBV7-2 with TRBJ2-7, with unresolved D. The CDR3 extends over 13 amino acids. V lost 1 base and J 6 bases, leaving 10 bases between the germline ends. The V gene's germline CDR1 is SGHTA and CDR2 FQGNSA. The DNA for the CDR3 is TGTGCCAGCAGCTTAGGGCAGCCGCTCGAGCAGTACTTC. Protein product: CASSLGQPLEQYF.

This clone was found once. V and J are TRBV10-3 and TRBJ1-4; the D gene is possibly TRBD1 (5 bases). V was trimmed by 0 bases and J by 3 bases, leaving 11 bases between them. The CDR3 is made up of 16 amino acids. Germline CDR1 is ENHRY and CDR2 is SYGVKD. CDR3 sequence: CAISESGRGANEKLFF. The CDR3 region has the DNA TGTGCCATCAGTGAGTCGGGGAGGGGTGCTAATGAAAAACTGTTTTTT.

The chain combines TRBV5-1 with TRBJ2-1; TRBD2 matches at 13 bases. CDR1 is SGHRS, CDR2 YFSETQ, per germline. Unmatched junction bases numbered 7, after V lost 3 bases and J lost 10 bases. The CDR3 loop spans 15 amino acids. The CDR3 DNA sequence: TGCGCCAGCAGCTCCGGACTAGCGGGAGTGGACGAGCAGTTCTTC. Amino acids: CASSSGLAGVDEQFF.

The count of this clone is one. This chain joins TRBV6-2 or TRBV6-3 and TRBJ2-3; a possible D gene is TRBD2 (5 bases). Trimming took 2 bases from V and 6 from J, leaving 12 bases between them. The CDR3 covers 14 residues. Germline V gene data show CDR1 as MNHEY and CDR2 as SVGEGT. The CDR3 DNA reads as TGTGCCAGCAGTTACCATAGGGAGCGGGATACGCAGTATTTT. Amino acids: CASSYHRERDTQYF.

The chain carries TRBV4-2 and TRBJ1-2; no reliable D call. The germline gives CDR1 LGHNA, CDR2 YNFKEQ. Trimming removed 1 base from V and 2 bases from J, with 5 bases in between. The CDR3 extends over 13 amino acids. The CDR3 nucleotides read TGTGCCAGCAGCCAAGCTGGAAACTATGGCTACACCTTC. Its translation: CASSQAGNYGYTF.

The rearrangement uses TRBV7-9 and TRBJ2-2, with 7 bases matching TRBD1. Germline V CDR1 and CDR2: SEHNR, FQNEAQ (reference sequence). The CDR3 totals 14 residues. Trimming removed 5 bases from V and 4 bases from J; junction bases left unmatched: 4. The chain's CDR3 is CASSTGQSTGELFF. The CDR3 coding sequence is TGTGCCAGCAGCACGGGACAGAGCACCGGGGAGCTGTTTTTT.

On this clone itself: Other DNA sequences of this sample code for an identical CDR3. The rearrangement joins TRBV18 to TRBJ2-7; D remains unclear. This CDR3 spans 14 amino acids. V lost 0 bases and J 4 bases, leaving 10 bases between the germline ends. From germline, CDR1 is KGHSH and CDR2 LQKENI. CDR3: CASSPPVGVYEQYF. The CDR3, as DNA: TGTGCCAGCTCACCACCGGTTGGGGTTTACGAGCAGTACTTC.

The chain carries TRBV19 and TRBJ1-5; 8 bases are shared with TRBD1. V trimming: 6 bases; J trimming: 4 bases; junction bases outside the gene matches: 5. The CDR3 is 14 amino acids. Germline loops: CDR1 LNHDA, CDR2 SQIVND (reference sequence). This CDR3 is CASSGQGGNQPQHF. The CDR3 nucleotides read TGTGCCAGTAGCGGACAGGGAGGGAATCAGCCCCAGCATTTT.

This sequence joins TRBV7-2 and TRBJ1-3; no definite D call. The germline gives CDR1 SGHTA, CDR2 FQGNSA. V was trimmed by 2 bases and J by 1 base, leaving 15 bases between them. The CDR3 contains 17 residues. DNA for the CDR3: TGTGCCAGCAGCTTAAACTCCGCTTCTTATTCTGGAAACACCATATATTTT. Its translation is CASSLNSASYSGNTIYF.

V is TRBV7-6 and J is TRBJ2-3; TRBD2 aligns across 13 bases. After removal of 4 bases from V and 0 bases from J, the junction contained 10 bases not matched to a gene. The CDR3 has 19 amino acids. CDR1 SGHVS and CDR2 FNYEAQ come from the germline V gene. The CDR3 nucleotides read TGTGCCAGCAGCTCCAGGCTTCGGGGACTAGCGGGGAGCACAGATACGCAGTATTTT. Translating gives CASSSRLRGLAGSTDTQYF.

V usage is TRBV4-1 and J usage is TRBJ2-1; D perhaps matches TRBD2 (5 bases). Germline values: CDR1 MGHRA, CDR2 YSYEKL. The CDR3 spans 11 residues. Trimming shortened V by 5 bases and J by 9 bases, and 8 bases separated the two germline ends. The DNA of the CDR3 is TGCGCCAGCAGCTACCGGGGTGAGCAGTTCTTC. This gives the protein CASSYRGEQFF.

The genes are TRBV6-5 and TRBJ1-2, with no clear D. The germline CDR1 and CDR2 sequences are MNHEY and SVGAGI. Trimming left V 7 bases short and J 2 bases short, with 11 bases between. This CDR3 has 13 residues. The CDR3 sequence is CASTPSGNYGYTF. CDR3 DNA: TGTGCCAGCACCCCCTCTGGGAACTATGGCTACACCTTC.

This chain joins TRBV6-1 and TRBJ2-3; D ambiguous. Germline V CDR1 and CDR2: MNHNS, SASEGT. The ends were cut back, 2 bases at V and 0 bases at J, with 24 bases in the middle. This CDR3 spans 20 amino acids. Here the CDR3 reads CASSESQPAGLARSTDTQYF. In nucleotides, the CDR3 is TGTGCCAGCAGTGAATCCCAACCCGCTGGGCTGGCGCGTAGCACAGATACGCAGTATTTT.

The chain is built from TRBV6-2 or TRBV6-3 and TRBJ2-3, with 10 bases that match TRBD2. Trimming took 2 bases from V and 0 from J; bases not matched to a gene: 2. Germline V gene sequence: CDR1 MNHEY, CDR2 SVGEGT. This CDR3 contains 16 residues. The CDR3 nucleotides are TGTGCCAGCAGTTACGCGACTAGCGGGAGCACAGATACGCAGTATTTT. It codes for CASSYATSGSTDTQYF.

The chain couples TRBV25-1 to TRBJ2-7; 7 bases are a match to TRBD2. After removal of 5 bases from V and 12 bases from J, the junction contained 10 bases not matched to a gene. There are 12 residues in the CDR3. The germline gives CDR1 MGHDK, CDR2 SYGVNS. The CDR3 here is CASSSIAGPVYF. The CDR3 bases are TGTGCCAGCAGTTCAATAGCGGGTCCCGTGTACTTC.

This rearrangement joins TRBV11-1 to TRBJ2-4; 8 nucleotides agree with TRBD1. Germline CDR1 is SGHAT and CDR2 is FQDESV (reference sequence). V shed 3 bases, J shed 9 bases, and the junction held 4 bases outside the gene matches. The CDR3 is 13 amino acids. The CDR3 DNA reads TGTGCCAGCAGCTTTTTCAGGGGGCCCATTCAGTACTTC. This codes for CASSFFRGPIQYF.